This T cell receptor (beta chain) comes out of a study of blood T cell repertoires in COVID-19 (dated by TCRdb to 2019 to 2021). Study-wide context: Collaborator samples came from the United States, Italy and Spain and covered acute and convalescent phases of COVID-19. Samples came from the ongoing ImmuneRACE study (first 160 participants) plus 1,254 subjects from 6 global collaborators. Subjects who had been exposed to COVID-19, were actively infected with it, or had recovered from it provided the deeply sampled blood TCRbeta repertoires that made up the dataset. The sample metadata nearly always contained a de-identified subject ID, COVID-19 status, age in years and sex. The material from the prospective study consisted of cDNA or gDNA derived from T cells, B-cell-depleted T cells, or PBMCs. Where available, HLA class I and class II types were obtained from metadata supplied by the sample provider rather than from assay-based typing. The repertoires were released in a freely available public database meant as a resource for research on the immune response to SARS-CoV-2. Paper-wide results and their limitations: Clinical and demographic metadata were provided uncurated, with the amount varying by source and participant.

Each collaborating institution followed its own protocols to collect whole blood in K2EDTA tubes. Collaborator samples were shipped for TCRbeta analysis as frozen whole blood, isolated PBMCs, or DNA extracted from either sample type. V loses 4 bases, J loses 0 bases, and the germline ends lie 11 bases apart. Its CDR3 holds 16 amino acids, cysteine through phenylalanine. Just the 48-base CDR3 DNA is kept, in frame starting at base 1. Sequences SGHNT (CDR1) and YYREEE (CDR2) are obtained from the germline V gene (reference sequence). With respect to this clone: The antigen it binds to is not known. Base-call qualities are not available, and no considerably larger clone is one nucleotide away.

TCRbeta CDR3 regions were amplified from genomic DNA using the immunoSEQ Assay, a bias-controlled multiplex PCR. The authors' pipeline ran thus. Within the assay, amplification of reference gene primers was used to estimate how many nucleated cells each sample contained. To quantify the absolute abundance of each unique TCRbeta CDR3 rearrangement, sequence reads were collapsed and filtered. Productive Simpson clonality was computed per sample as the square root of Simpson's diversity index over productive rearrangements. Held by TCRdb, this immuneACCESS table contains in-frame sequences only and omits some clones. Under half of the omission traces to an unresolved V gene where checked; the cause of the rest is unknown. The V and J calls and clone size are taken from that table; D and trimming were inferred from the DNA. This sample holds fewer than 150,000 clones; more than 70% were observed only once. Roughly 28% of the sample rests with the top ten.

The material sequenced was peripheral blood. The chain uses TRBV5-4 and TRBJ2-6, with TRBD2 tentatively as D gene (6 bases match). The receptor was derived from a human donor in a cohort sampled during active COVID-19. The CDR3: CASSPGLTSGANVLTF. Here is the DNA: TGTGCCAGCAGCCCGGGACTGACCTCTGGGGCCAACGTCCTGACTTTC. With all but the CDR3 taken from the reference TRBV5-4 and TRBJ2-6 genes, the full variable domain is: ETGVTQSPTHLIKTRGQQVTLRCSSQSGHNTVSWYQQALGQGPQFIFQYYREEENGRGNFPPRFSGLQFPNYSSELNVNALELDDSALYLCASSPGLTSGANVLTFGAGSRLTVL.